This note documents a single T cell receptor (beta chain) sequence. Its antigen is as yet unknown. The protocol was immunoSEQ multiplex PCR, while the TCRdb copy is restricted to in-frame clones and leaves out a portion. There are around 310,000 clones in the sample; about 80% occur only once, and approximately 7% lies in the top ten. The data are from a study of cytotoxic CD8 clonotypes in ibrutinib-treated CLL. Background on the study: Patients attained some 24 partial and 2 complete responses; at median approximately 68 months, around 14 remained remitted while 12 progressed. Specimens for response were gathered following a median roughly eleven months of therapy, spanning 6 to 36.

This CDR3 has 14 amino acids. V was shortened by 4 bases and J by 8 bases, with 14 bases between the two germline ends. Per germline, CDR1 MGHRA and CDR2 YSYEKL. The study, taken as a whole, reports: For progressing versus sustained-remission patients, sampling times were not the same. Elevated clonality accompanied ibrutinib response, with a return toward baseline values at progression.

This chain joins TRBV4-1 and TRBJ2-2, with a weak D call TRBD1 (6 bases). This sample comprised PBMCs, obtained before ibrutinib treatment. The origin of this receptor is a human donor with chronic lymphocytic leukemia. Written as DNA, the CDR3 is TGCGCCAGCAGCCTCCGGGACAAGTCTGGGGAGCTGTTTTTT. It specifies CASSLRDKSGELFF.